This TCR beta chain originates from a study of beta chain features in type 1 diabetes. Findings and limits, study-wide: TCRB CDR3s from Type 1 diabetes patients were moderately but significantly shorter in all four CD4+ subsets. cDNA sequencing could over-represent cells with high TCR expression.

Researchers reported sorting CD4+ naive, central memory, regulatory and stem cell-like memory cells via CD45RO/CCR7/CD25/CD127/CD95/CD27. Regarding this clone: Its antigen is unidentified.

The CDR3 loop spans 16 amino acids. Trimming took 4 bases from V and 4 from J; bases not matched to a gene: 5. The germline V gene has CDR1 SGDLS and CDR2 YYNGEE. Expressed TCRB transcripts were sequenced after all isolated RNA was converted to cDNA. Measured with immunoSEQ multiplex PCR; TCRdb has only the in-frame clones, and not every one. Among about 150,000 clones, over 8.5% were seen once, and the ten largest hold roughly 1.9%. Specimen: central memory CD4+ T cells from blood. The TCR sequence derives from a man aged 18-30 years in good health. The genes are TRBV9 and TRBJ2-1, with TRBD2 matching 13 bases. The CDR3 reads CASSLWTSGGYNEQFF. The DNA of the CDR3 is TGTGCCAGCAGCCTATGGACTAGCGGGGGTTACAATGAGCAGTTCTTC. Based on the CDR3 plus reference TRBV9 and TRBJ2-1, the full variable domain is DSGVTQTPKHLITATGQRVTLRCSPRSGDLSVYWYQQSLDQGLQFLIQYYNGEERAKGNILERFSAQQFPDLHSELNLSSLELGDSALYFCASSLWTSGGYNEQFFGPGTRLTVL.